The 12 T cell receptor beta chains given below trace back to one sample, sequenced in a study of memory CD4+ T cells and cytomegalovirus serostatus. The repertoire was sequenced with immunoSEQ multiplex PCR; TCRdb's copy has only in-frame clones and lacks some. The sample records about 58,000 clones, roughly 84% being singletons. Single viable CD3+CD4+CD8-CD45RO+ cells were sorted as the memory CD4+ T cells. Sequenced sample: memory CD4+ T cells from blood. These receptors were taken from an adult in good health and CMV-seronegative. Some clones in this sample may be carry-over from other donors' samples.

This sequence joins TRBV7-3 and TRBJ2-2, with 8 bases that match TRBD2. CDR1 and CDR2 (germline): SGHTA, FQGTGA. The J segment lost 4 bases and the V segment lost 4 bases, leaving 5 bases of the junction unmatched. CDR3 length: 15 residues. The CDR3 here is CASSSAGVGTGELFF. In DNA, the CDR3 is TGTGCCAGCAGCTCAGCGGGAGTGGGCACCGGGGAGCTGTTTTTT.

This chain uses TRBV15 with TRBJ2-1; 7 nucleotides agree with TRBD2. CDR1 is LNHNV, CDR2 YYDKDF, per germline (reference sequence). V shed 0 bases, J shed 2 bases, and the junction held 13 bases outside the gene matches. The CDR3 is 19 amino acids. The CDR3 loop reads CATSRDSPFGGGPYNEQFF. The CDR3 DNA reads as TGTGCCACCAGCAGAGATTCACCTTTCGGGGGAGGGCCCTACAATGAGCAGTTCTTC.

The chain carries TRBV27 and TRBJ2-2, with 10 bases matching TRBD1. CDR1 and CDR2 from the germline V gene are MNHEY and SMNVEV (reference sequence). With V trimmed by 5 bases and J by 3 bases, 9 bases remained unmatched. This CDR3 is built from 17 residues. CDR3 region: CASSIPSGQGYTGELFF. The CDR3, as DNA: TGTGCCAGCAGTATACCCTCGGGACAGGGGTACACCGGGGAGCTGTTTTTT.

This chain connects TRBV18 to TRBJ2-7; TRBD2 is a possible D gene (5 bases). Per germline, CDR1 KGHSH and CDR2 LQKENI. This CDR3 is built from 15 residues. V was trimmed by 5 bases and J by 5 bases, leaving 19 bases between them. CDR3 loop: CASSDRKRVSDEQYF. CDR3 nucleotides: TGTGCCAGCTCAGATCGCAAGAGGGTTTCGGACGAGCAGTACTTC.

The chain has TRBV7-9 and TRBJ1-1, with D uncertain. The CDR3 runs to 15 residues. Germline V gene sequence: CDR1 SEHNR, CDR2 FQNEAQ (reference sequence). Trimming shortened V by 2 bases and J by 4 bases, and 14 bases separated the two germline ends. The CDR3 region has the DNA TGTGCCAGCAGCTTATCGGGGAGTCTGGGCACTGAAGCTTTCTTT. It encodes CASSLSGSLGTEAFF.

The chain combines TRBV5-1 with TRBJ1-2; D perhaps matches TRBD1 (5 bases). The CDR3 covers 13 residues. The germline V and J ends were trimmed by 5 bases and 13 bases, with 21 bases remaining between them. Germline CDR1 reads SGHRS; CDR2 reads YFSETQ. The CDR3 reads CASRVDSGPPRTF. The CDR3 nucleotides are TGCGCCAGCAGAGTAGACTCAGGGCCTCCTCGCACCTTC.

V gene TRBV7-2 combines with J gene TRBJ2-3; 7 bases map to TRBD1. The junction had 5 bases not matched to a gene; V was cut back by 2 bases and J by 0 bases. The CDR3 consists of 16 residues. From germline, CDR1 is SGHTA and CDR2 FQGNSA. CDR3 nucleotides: TGTGCCAGCAGCTTAAGGAAGGGGGCGAGCACAGATACGCAGTATTTT. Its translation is CASSLRKGASTDTQYF.

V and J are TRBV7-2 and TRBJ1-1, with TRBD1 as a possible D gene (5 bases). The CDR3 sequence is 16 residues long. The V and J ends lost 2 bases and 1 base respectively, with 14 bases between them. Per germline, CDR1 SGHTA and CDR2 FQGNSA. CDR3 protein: CASSLRPGLWNTEAFF. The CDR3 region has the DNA TGTGCCAGCAGCTTAAGGCCAGGGCTTTGGAACACTGAAGCTTTCTTT.

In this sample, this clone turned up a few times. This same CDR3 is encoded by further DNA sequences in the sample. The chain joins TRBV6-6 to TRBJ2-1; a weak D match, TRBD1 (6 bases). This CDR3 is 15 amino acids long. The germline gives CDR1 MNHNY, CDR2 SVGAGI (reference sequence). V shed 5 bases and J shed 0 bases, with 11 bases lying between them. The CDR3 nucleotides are TGTGCCAGCAGTCAACAGGGAAGCTCCTACAATGAGCAGTTCTTC. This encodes CASSQQGSSYNEQFF.

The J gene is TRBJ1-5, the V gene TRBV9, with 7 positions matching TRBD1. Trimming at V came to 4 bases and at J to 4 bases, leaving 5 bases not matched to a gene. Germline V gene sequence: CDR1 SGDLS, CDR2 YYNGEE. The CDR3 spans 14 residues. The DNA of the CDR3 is TGTGCCAGCAGCCCGACAGGGACTAATCAGCCCCAGCATTTT. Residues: CASSPTGTNQPQHF.

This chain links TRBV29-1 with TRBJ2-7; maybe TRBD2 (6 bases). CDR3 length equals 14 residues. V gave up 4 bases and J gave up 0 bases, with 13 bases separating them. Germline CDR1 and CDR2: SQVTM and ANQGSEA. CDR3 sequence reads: CSVVAGIHSYEQYF. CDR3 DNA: TGCAGCGTTGTGGCGGGAATACACTCCTACGAGCAGTACTTC.

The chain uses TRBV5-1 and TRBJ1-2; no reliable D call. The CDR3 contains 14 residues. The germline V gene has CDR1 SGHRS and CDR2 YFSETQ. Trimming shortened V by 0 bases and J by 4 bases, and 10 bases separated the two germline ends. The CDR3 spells CASSLDGSGYGYTF. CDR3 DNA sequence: TGCGCCAGCAGCTTGGATGGGTCTGGCTATGGCTACACCTTC. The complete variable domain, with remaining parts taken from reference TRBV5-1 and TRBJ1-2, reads KAGVTQTPRYLIKTRGQQVTLSCSPISGHRSVSWYQQTPGQGLQFLFEYFSETQRNKGNFPGRFSGRQFSNSRSEMNVSTLELGDSALYLCASSLDGSGYGYTFGSGTRLTVV.